The sequence of this TCR beta chain was determined in a study of blood T cell repertoires in COVID-19. In the study overall: Samples of COVID-19 (acute and convalescent) were obtained from the United States, Italy and Spain. The analysed material was cDNA or gDNA that came from T cells, B-cell-depleted T cells, or PBMCs.

The length of the CDR3 is 16 residues. Trimming left V 3 bases short and J 4 bases short, with 15 bases between. Germline V gene lookup returns CDR1 MDHEN and CDR2 SYDVKM. Original data processing: Reference gene primer amplification gave nucleated cell count estimates. Here immunoSEQ multiplex PCR was the method, and the copy in TCRdb shows in-frame clones only, minus some. V, J and clone size reflect that table, while D and trimming were determined from the DNA. The sample yields 50,000 to 80,000 clones, 75% to 95% seen once. The clonotype originates from an elderly woman with active COVID-19. Sequencing input: peripheral blood. The chain couples TRBV28 to TRBJ1-4, with D possibly TRBD1 on 6 matching bases. The CDR3 region is CASSFSTGLGNEKLFF. CDR3 nucleotide sequence: TGTGCCAGCAGTTTCTCGACAGGACTCGGTAATGAAAAACTGTTTTTT.